Shown below are 3 T cell receptor beta chains from a single sample sequenced in a study of blood T cell repertoires in COVID-19. Clones were sequenced by immunoSEQ multiplex PCR, and TCRdb holds only the in-frame ones, with some missing. Of 100,000 or so clones in the sample, around 84% were seen once. Specimen: peripheral blood. The origin of the receptors is a man between 65 and 79 years old with active or convalescent COVID-19.

The rearrangement links TRBV7-2 to TRBJ2-5; TRBD1 matches at 8 bases. The CDR3 extends over 14 amino acids. J was trimmed by 4 bases and V by 6 bases; bases with no gene match: 7. Germline values: CDR1 SGHTA, CDR2 FQGNSA. The CDR3 protein is CASSPDRGPETQYF. The CDR3 nucleotides are TGTGCCAGCAGTCCCGACAGGGGACCAGAGACCCAGTACTTC.

The genes are TRBV7-2 and TRBJ1-3; 7 nucleotides agree with TRBD1. The ends lost 3 bases at V and 0 bases at J; junction bases unmatched: 5. Germline V gives CDR1 SGHTA, CDR2 FQGNSA. CDR3 length equals 16 residues. In nucleotides, the CDR3 is TGTGCCAGCAGCTTCGGACAGGTCACCTCTGGAAACACCATATATTTT. It translates to CASSFGQVTSGNTIYF.

The chain links TRBV28 to TRBJ2-1, with 15 nucleotides matching TRBD2. J was trimmed by 7 bases and V by 4 bases; bases with no gene match: 5. Germline-derived CDR1 and CDR2 are MDHEN and SYDVKM. This CDR3 region has 16 residues. DNA for the CDR3: TGTGCCAGCAGTTCCAGGACTAGCGGGGGGGCAAATGAGCAGTTCTTC. Translating it yields CASSSRTSGGANEQFF.